This passage covers 29 T cell receptor beta chains from one sample sequenced in a study of monozygotic twins with inflammatory bowel disease. TCRdb reprocessed the 5' RACE reads and stores each CDR3 protein as one record, lacking DNA. This table lists about 330,000 distinct CDR3 sequences. Sequencing was done on a sample of blood. Source of these receptors: a human donor with ulcerative colitis or Crohn's disease, or a healthy co-twin of an affected twin (not recorded which).

The chain recombines TRBV4-1 with TRBJ2-5. Germline CDR1 reads MGHRA; CDR2 reads YSYEKL. This CDR3 spans 14 amino acids. The CDR3 is CASSQVTVWETQYF.

The rearrangement links TRBV7-9 to TRBJ2-5. The CDR3 sequence is 14 residues long. The germline V gene encodes CDR1 SEHNR and CDR2 FQNEAQ (reference sequence). This CDR3 is CASSLAVVQETQYF. The full variable domain, rest sourced from reference TRBV7-9 and TRBJ2-5, is DTGVSQNPRHKITKRGQNVTFRCDPISEHNRLYWYRQTLGQGPEFLTYFQNEAQLEKSRLLSDRFSAERPKGSFSTLEIQRTEQGDSAMYLCASSLAVVQETQYFGPGTRLLVL.

The rearrangement uses TRBV28 and TRBJ2-1. This CDR3 region has 12 residues. Germline CDR1 MDHEN, CDR2 SYDVKM. The chain's CDR3 is CASTSGVYEQFF.

This chain connects TRBV20-1 to TRBJ1-2; with no DNA, the TCRdb D assignment of TRBD1 cannot be verified. CDR3 length: 13 amino acids. Germline V gene lookup returns CDR1 DFQATT and CDR2 SNEGSKA (reference sequence). The CDR3 is CSGSQGYYLGYTF.

The J gene is TRBJ1-2, the V gene TRBV6-1. Germline V CDR1 and CDR2: MNHNS, SASEGT. The CDR3 is made up of 17 amino acids. CDR3 amino acids: CASSRRRGETLNYGYTF.

V usage is TRBV18 and J usage is TRBJ1-1. The length of the CDR3 is 13 residues. Germline-derived CDR1 and CDR2 are KGHSH and LQKENI. The CDR3 loop is CATQMAGTREAFF.

V usage is TRBV25-1 and J usage is TRBJ2-3; the TRBD1 assignment by TCRdb is unverifiable without DNA. This CDR3 is built from 13 residues. From germline, CDR1 is MGHDK and CDR2 SYGVNS. CDR3 in amino acids: CASRGANTDTQYF.

V and J are TRBV6-5 and TRBJ2-5; the TRBD2 assignment by TCRdb is unverifiable without DNA. CDR3 size: 14 residues. Germline V gene sequence: CDR1 MNHEY, CDR2 SVGAGI. The chain's CDR3 is CASSYSSGEETQYF.

The CDR3: CASSQDLGSRSYTF. V and J are TRBV3-1 and TRBJ1-2. CDR3 size: 14 residues. Germline V CDR1 and CDR2: LGHDT, YNNKEL (reference sequence).

The CDR3 loop is CASSTRTDFSTDTQYF. The chain joins TRBV5-6 to TRBJ2-3; TCRdb proposes TRBD1, but this gene call is untestable without DNA. CDR1 is SGHDT, CDR2 YYEEEE, per germline. The CDR3 totals 16 residues.

This chain joins TRBV12-3 or TRBV12-4 and TRBJ2-2; TCRdb lists TRBD2, though no DNA is available to test this call. CDR3 size: 17 residues. The CDR3 sequence is CASTSRVREGHTGELFF.

The rearrangement links TRBV4-3 to TRBJ2-1. Germline V gene sequence: CDR1 LGHNA, CDR2 YSLEER. This CDR3 has 15 amino acids. The CDR3: CASSQEAEVYNEQFF.

The chain links TRBV7-9 to TRBJ2-7; the D call of TRBD1 rests on TCRdb alone, since no DNA is present to check it. The germline V gene has CDR1 SEHNR and CDR2 FQNEAQ (reference sequence). CDR3 length: 15 amino acids. This chain's CDR3 is CASSLGHSPSYEQYF.

The V gene is TRBV5-5, the J gene TRBJ2-3; no DNA is available, so the TRBD1 call from TCRdb remains unchecked. CDR1 and CDR2 from the germline V gene are SGHKS and YYEKEE (reference sequence). The CDR3 runs to 16 residues. The CDR3 protein is CASSLGGGRSTDTQYF.

V is TRBV12-3 or TRBV12-4 and J is TRBJ2-3; without DNA, the TCRdb call of TRBD1 cannot be checked. The CDR3 contains 17 residues. The CDR3: CASSLGQGSSRTDTQYF.

The V and J genes are TRBV11-2 and TRBJ2-7; the TCRdb D gene call, TRBD1, has no DNA to confirm it. The CDR3 sequence is 15 residues long. Per germline, CDR1 SGHAT and CDR2 FQNNGV. CDR3 sequence: CASSLTGTGFWEQYF.

The chain links TRBV15 to TRBJ2-2; TCRdb names TRBD2, which stays unverified in the absence of DNA. This CDR3 has 13 amino acids. Germline values: CDR1 LNHNV, CDR2 YYDKDF (reference sequence). CDR3 in amino acids: CATRKRLTGELFF.

The rearrangement joins TRBV7-2 to TRBJ2-2; TCRdb lists TRBD2, though no DNA is available to test this call. CDR3 length: 16 amino acids. Germline V gene lookup returns CDR1 SGHTA and CDR2 FQGNSA. CDR3 residues: CASSLLAGTNTGELFF.

The V call is TRBV6-2 or TRBV6-3, the J call TRBJ2-1; TCRdb's assignment of TRBD1 cannot be checked, as there is no DNA. Germline V gene data show CDR1 as MNHEY and CDR2 as SVGEGT. The CDR3 totals 14 residues. The CDR3 protein is CASSSGPGYNEQFF.

The CDR3 here is CASSLVSGWGDEQFF. This rearrangement joins TRBV5-6 to TRBJ2-1; TCRdb proposes TRBD1, but this gene call is untestable without DNA. CDR3 length equals 15 residues. Germline CDR1 and CDR2: SGHDT and YYEEEE.

The V gene is TRBV4-2, the J gene TRBJ2-3; with no DNA, the TCRdb D assignment of TRBD2 cannot be verified. The CDR3 consists of 17 residues. In germline, CDR1 is LGHNA, CDR2 YNFKEQ. CDR3: CASSQGTSGQHTDTQYF.

This chain's CDR3 is CASRPTSSYEQYF. This sequence joins TRBV6-6 and TRBJ2-7. Germline CDR1 and CDR2: MNHNY and SVGAGI (reference sequence). The CDR3 loop spans 13 amino acids.

The chain uses TRBV25-1 and TRBJ1-4; TCRdb indicates TRBD1, and absent DNA this call remains unverified. CDR1 MGHDK and CDR2 SYGVNS come from the germline V gene. This CDR3 contains 14 residues. CDR3 sequence reads: CASSERGEVEKLFF.

V is TRBV5-6 and J is TRBJ2-1; TCRdb returns TRBD2, unconfirmable since there is no DNA. In germline, CDR1 is SGHDT, CDR2 YYEEEE. The CDR3 is made up of 15 amino acids. The CDR3 sequence: CASRLSGLLYNEQFF.

The chain carries TRBV20-1 and TRBJ2-5; as DNA is missing, the TRBD1 call by TCRdb cannot be tested. The CDR3 is 15 amino acids. Germline-derived CDR1 and CDR2 are DFQATT and SNEGSKA (reference sequence). CDR3 protein: CSATGGEVYQETQYF.

V usage is TRBV12-3 or TRBV12-4 and J usage is TRBJ2-3; TCRdb picks TRBD1, but there is no DNA to check that call. The CDR3 length is 14 residues. CDR3 sequence: CASRPTGGPDTQYF.

The chain recombines TRBV2 with TRBJ1-5. The CDR3 runs to 12 residues. CDR1 and CDR2 (germline): SNHLY, FYNNEI. The CDR3 sequence is CASSEGPRPQHF.

This chain joins TRBV7-2 and TRBJ2-1; TCRdb calls TRBD2, which cannot be checked without DNA. Germline CDR1 and CDR2: SGHTA and FQGNSA. This CDR3 region has 16 residues. CDR3 loop: CASRSLGGVVYNEQFF.

The chain recombines TRBV18 with TRBJ1-2; TCRdb designates TRBD1, a call that cannot be tested without DNA. Looked up from germline, CDR1 is KGHSH and CDR2 is LQKENI. The CDR3 consists of 14 residues. This chain's CDR3 is CASSPGGYPYGYTF.